Listed below are T cell receptor beta chains from one sample, sequenced in a study of T cell repertoires in ileal Crohn's disease. Some clones are missing from TCRdb's copy, which holds only in-frame ones; the method was immunoSEQ multiplex PCR. Among more than 500 clones listed, 87% were seen once. The material sequenced was ileal tissue. The receptors were sampled from an adult with Crohn's disease. Both conserved end residues are part of each CDR3. Each record gives: clone size, V gene, J gene, D gene, CDR3 DNA, CDR3 protein. D genes are given only for firm matches. Part of the rows lack a size; the others show once, few, many or a class for expanded clones.

abundance: -
v_gene: TRBV4-3
j_gene: TRBJ2-7
d_gene: TRBD1
CDR3nt: TGCGCCAGCAGCCAAGCGACAGGGGGCATCTACGAGCAGTACTTC
CDR3aa: CASSQATGGIYEQYF

abundance: -
v_gene: TRBV19
j_gene: TRBJ1-6
d_gene: -
CDR3nt: TGTGCCAGTAGGTTGGGAGGAAATTCACCCCTCCACTTT
CDR3aa: CASRLGGNSPLHF

abundance: -
v_gene: TRBV19
j_gene: TRBJ1-1
d_gene: -
CDR3nt: TGTGCCAGTAGGACCTCCCCGGGGACTGAAGCTTTCTTT
CDR3aa: CASRTSPGTEAFF

abundance: once
v_gene: TRBV9
j_gene: TRBJ2-5
d_gene: TRBD2
CDR3nt: TGTGCCAGCAGCCGCCCCTCTAGCGGATCCCAAGAGACCCAGTACTTC
CDR3aa: CASSRPSSGSQETQYF

abundance: -
v_gene: TRBV2
j_gene: TRBJ2-2
d_gene: -
CDR3nt: TGTGCCAGCAGCCCGGGACAAAGAAAAGCAGCGAACACCGGGGAGCTGTTTTTT
CDR3aa: CASSPGQRKAANTGELFF

abundance: -
v_gene: TRBV7-2
j_gene: TRBJ1-5
d_gene: TRBD1
CDR3nt: TGTGCCAGCAGCACTACAGGGGCCAATCAGCCCCAGCATTTT
CDR3aa: CASSTTGANQPQHF

abundance: -
v_gene: TRBV7-9
j_gene: TRBJ2-3
d_gene: -
CDR3nt: TGTGCCAGCCGACGGGGGAACACAGATACGCAGTATTTT
CDR3aa: CASRRGNTDTQYF

abundance: once
v_gene: TRBV6-4
j_gene: TRBJ2-3
d_gene: TRBD2
CDR3nt: TGTGCCAGCAGTGACACTAGCGGGGGCTCTACAGATACGCAGTATTTT
CDR3aa: CASSDTSGGSTDTQYF

abundance: -
v_gene: TRBV5-8
j_gene: TRBJ2-1
d_gene: -
CDR3nt: TGTGCCAGCAGCGTTACAGGGAGCTCCTACAATGAGCAGTTCTTC
CDR3aa: CASSVTGSSYNEQFF

abundance: -
v_gene: TRBV6-4
j_gene: TRBJ2-1
d_gene: -
CDR3nt: TGTGCCAGCAGTGACTCCCCCGGGGGCAATGAGCAGTTCTTC
CDR3aa: CASSDSPGGNEQFF

abundance: -
v_gene: TRBV28
j_gene: TRBJ1-2
d_gene: -
CDR3nt: TGTGCCAGCAGTTTGGGGGGGGCATCTGGCTACACCTTC
CDR3aa: CASSLGGASGYTF

abundance: -
v_gene: TRBV7-9
j_gene: TRBJ2-7
d_gene: TRBD1
CDR3nt: TGTGCCAGCAGCCCCTGGACAGGGGCCCTCGAGCAGTACTTC
CDR3aa: CASSPWTGALEQYF

abundance: -
v_gene: TRBV19
j_gene: TRBJ1-3
d_gene: TRBD1
CDR3nt: TGTGCCAGTAGTGTCGGGACAGACTCTGGAAACACCATATATTTT
CDR3aa: CASSVGTDSGNTIYF

abundance: once
v_gene: TRBV9
j_gene: TRBJ1-1
d_gene: TRBD1
CDR3nt: TGTGCCAGCAGCGCCGCGGACAGGGAAAACACTGAAGCTTTCTTT
CDR3aa: CASSAADRENTEAFF

abundance: -
v_gene: TRBV6-1
j_gene: TRBJ2-3
d_gene: TRBD1
CDR3nt: TGTGCCAGCAGTGAATGGGGGCAGGGGGCAGGCACGCAGTATTTT
CDR3aa: CASSEWGQGAGTQYF

abundance: -
v_gene: TRBV6-5
j_gene: TRBJ2-5
d_gene: -
CDR3nt: TGTGCCAGCAGTCAAACAGGGTACGAGACCCAGTACTTC
CDR3aa: CASSQTGYETQYF

abundance: -
v_gene: TRBV7-3
j_gene: TRBJ1-1
d_gene: -
CDR3nt: TGTGCCAGCAGGGAGGGTTATCCCCACACTGAAGCTTTCTTT
CDR3aa: CASREGYPHTEAFF

abundance: -
v_gene: TRBV6-4
j_gene: TRBJ2-6
d_gene: TRBD1
CDR3nt: TGTGCCAGCAGTGCCAGGACAGGGAGTGGGGCCAACGTCCTGACTTTC
CDR3aa: CASSARTGSGANVLTF

abundance: few
v_gene: TRBV27
j_gene: TRBJ2-3
d_gene: -
CDR3nt: TGTGCCAGCAGCCTAATCCCAGGGTTAGGGGCAGATACGCAGTATTTT
CDR3aa: CASSLIPGLGADTQYF

abundance: -
v_gene: TRBV19
j_gene: TRBJ1-6
d_gene: TRBD1
CDR3nt: TGTGCCAGTAGTACCTACAGGGGGCCTGTTTCACCCCTCCACTTT
CDR3aa: CASSTYRGPVSPLHF

abundance: -
v_gene: TRBV27
j_gene: TRBJ2-2
d_gene: -
CDR3nt: TGTGCCAGCAGTCCCCAACAGGGTTTCGGGGAGCTGTTTTTT
CDR3aa: CASSPQQGFGELFF

abundance: -
v_gene: TRBV6-6
j_gene: TRBJ2-5
d_gene: TRBD1
CDR3nt: TGTGCCACCAAACGGGTCACGGGACAGCAAGAGACCCAGTACTTC
CDR3aa: CATKRVTGQQETQYF

abundance: -
v_gene: TRBV7-3
j_gene: TRBJ2-3
d_gene: TRBD1
CDR3nt: TGTGCCAGCAGCGTTTTCAGGGGGCGTGCAGATACGCAGTATTTT
CDR3aa: CASSVFRGRADTQYF

abundance: -
v_gene: TRBV28
j_gene: TRBJ2-3
d_gene: -
CDR3nt: TGTGCCAGCGGGGGGTCTTTAGGCACAGATACGCAGTATTTT
CDR3aa: CASGGSLGTDTQYF

abundance: -
v_gene: TRBV29-1
j_gene: TRBJ2-5
d_gene: TRBD1
CDR3nt: TGCAGCGCCTCCGGGACAGGGGGGTGGGAGACCCAGTACTTC
CDR3aa: CSASGTGGWETQYF

abundance: -
v_gene: TRBV28
j_gene: TRBJ2-1
d_gene: TRBD1
CDR3nt: TGTGCCAGCAGTGAGCCTAGACCGGGGACAGGGGTATTCGGTGAGCAGTTCTTC
CDR3aa: CASSEPRPGTGVFGEQFF

abundance: -
v_gene: TRBV5-1
j_gene: TRBJ2-1
d_gene: TRBD2
CDR3nt: TGCGCCAGCAGCCACGGGGGGGCAGTTGGTAATGAGCAGTTCTTC
CDR3aa: CASSHGGAVGNEQFF

abundance: -
v_gene: TRBV2
j_gene: TRBJ1-1
d_gene: -
CDR3nt: TGTGCCAGTTCAGGGCGGATGAACACTGAAGCTTTCTTT
CDR3aa: CASSGRMNTEAFF

abundance: -
v_gene: TRBV18
j_gene: TRBJ1-2
d_gene: TRBD1
CDR3nt: TGTGCCAGCTCACCGGGACAGGGTAACGGCTACACCTTC
CDR3aa: CASSPGQGNGYTF

abundance: -
v_gene: TRBV19
j_gene: TRBJ1-6
d_gene: -
CDR3nt: TGTGCCAGTAGAAGACGGTACAGGGATGAGAATTCACCCCTCCACTTT
CDR3aa: CASRRRYRDENSPLHF

abundance: -
v_gene: TRBV27
j_gene: TRBJ1-1
d_gene: -
CDR3nt: TGTGCCAGCAGTATACAGGGTGGTCGCACTGAAGCTTTCTTT
CDR3aa: CASSIQGGRTEAFF

abundance: -
v_gene: TRBV7-3
j_gene: TRBJ2-3
d_gene: -
CDR3nt: TGTGCCAGCAGCTTTTCCACTGGGGGGTCTGATACGCAGTATTTT
CDR3aa: CASSFSTGGSDTQYF

abundance: -
v_gene: TRBV6-4
j_gene: TRBJ1-5
d_gene: -
CDR3nt: TGTGCCAGCAGTGACACGCGAGGGAAAGGTAGGAGAGATCAGCCCCAGCATTTT
CDR3aa: CASSDTRGKGRRDQPQHF

abundance: -
v_gene: TRBV2
j_gene: TRBJ1-2
d_gene: TRBD1
CDR3nt: TGTGCCAGCAGTCCCCTGACAGGGAGATATGGCTACACCTTC
CDR3aa: CASSPLTGRYGYTF

abundance: -
v_gene: TRBV10-1
j_gene: TRBJ2-3
d_gene: -
CDR3nt: TGCGCCAGCAGTGAGGGAGGGGTTATGGCAGATACGCAGTATTTT
CDR3aa: CASSEGGVMADTQYF